A single sample is the source of the 19 T cell receptor beta chains below, sequenced in a study of identical twins. TCRdb reprocessed the 5' RACE reads via MiXCR and lists one record per CDR3 protein. The sample consists of around 570,000 distinct CDR3 sequences, around a tenth of them appearing once. The sample was also linked to a second study, of yellow fever vaccine responses in identical twins.

The specimen was PBMCs. The receptors were sampled from a woman younger than 35 in good health.

V usage is TRBV28 and J usage is TRBJ2-3, with D maybe TRBD2 (6 bases). V lost 5 bases and J lost 11, with 14 bases in between. Germline CDR1 MDHEN, CDR2 SYDVKM. The CDR3 is 12 amino acids. The CDR3 bases are TGTGCCAGCAGTCTCGACCGGGACTGGCAGTATTTT. Its translation is CASSLDRDWQYF.

This chain uses TRBV7-9 with TRBJ2-3; TRBD1 matches at 7 bases. The CDR3 is 17 residues long. Trimming cost V 5 bases and J 2 bases; bases outside gene matches: 13. Germline values: CDR1 SEHNR, CDR2 FQNEAQ (reference sequence). The CDR3 nucleotides are TGTGCCAGCAGCGCGACCGAGACAGGGTACTACACAGATACGCAGTATTTT. Translation: CASSATETGYYTDTQYF.

This clonotype has ten or more counts. The V gene is TRBV12-3 or TRBV12-4, the J gene TRBJ1-2; D unclear. This CDR3 region has 13 residues. The V end was cut by 6 bases, the J end by 8 bases, with 16 bases between. CDR3 in DNA: TGTGCCAGCAGCTATGACCGAAAAGGGGGCTACACCTTC. It translates to CASSYDRKGGYTF.

This clonotype showed up just a few times. This chain uses TRBV7-3 with TRBJ2-1; a weak D match, TRBD2 (7 bases). This CDR3 region has 14 residues. The V end lost 5 bases, the J end lost 8 bases, and 16 bases lay between the germline ends. The germline V gene encodes CDR1 SGHTA and CDR2 FQGTGA. As DNA, the CDR3 is TGTGCCAGCAGCATAAATAGGGGGGGGTATGAGCAGTTCTTC. Encoded protein: CASSINRGGYEQFF.

J is TRBJ2-7 and V is TRBV11-2; TRBD2 matches at 7 bases. Germline trimming cut 5 bases from V and 6 bases from J; bases unmatched to any gene: 13. The CDR3 sequence is 15 residues long. CDR1 SGHAT and CDR2 FQNNGV come from the germline V gene. In nucleotides, the CDR3 is TGTGCCAGCAGCGCGCTCGGCGGGAGTACGGGCGAGCAGTACTTC. This encodes CASSALGGSTGEQYF.

This clonotype was recorded many times. The chain links TRBV5-6 to TRBJ2-7; tentative D call: TRBD2 (5 bases). Per germline, CDR1 SGHDT and CDR2 YYEEEE. Trimming removed 0 bases from V and 2 bases from J, with 9 bases in between. This CDR3 comprises 14 residues. CDR3 nucleotide sequence: TGTGCCAGCAGCTTGGTTGGACTGACCTACGAGCAGTACTTC. Protein sequence: CASSLVGLTYEQYF.

The chain carries TRBV7-9 and TRBJ2-6; 11 nucleotides match TRBD1. The germline V gene has CDR1 SEHNR and CDR2 FQNEAQ (reference sequence). V lost 3 bases and J lost 0; bases outside the gene matches: 1. This CDR3 is built from 17 residues. CDR3 DNA sequence: TGTGCCAGCAGCTTTGGGACAGGGGGCTCTGGGGCCAACGTCCTGACTTTC. It translates to CASSFGTGGSGANVLTF.

This clonotype was seen many times. The chain recombines TRBV10-1 with TRBJ2-1, with 13 bases that match TRBD2. With 9 bases clipped from V and 9 bases from J, the junction kept 8 bases outside the gene matches. The CDR3 totals 14 residues. Germline V lookup: CDR1 WNHNN, CDR2 SYGVQD (reference sequence). In DNA, the CDR3 is TGCGCCAGTGCACCCGGACTAGCGGGAGTTGAGCAGTTCTTC. Its protein is CASAPGLAGVEQFF.

At least ten counts were recorded for this clonotype. The V and J genes are TRBV7-2 and TRBJ2-2, with 7 bases matching TRBD1. Germline assignment: CDR1 SGHTA and CDR2 FQGNSA. The CDR3 runs to 17 residues. The ends lost 5 bases at V and 5 bases at J; junction bases unmatched: 14. The CDR3 bases are TGTGCCAGCAGCCCTAGGGCTGGGACAGAGCGAACCGGGGAGCTGTTTTTT. Amino acid sequence: CASSPRAGTERTGELFF.

The DNA for the CDR3 is TGTGCCACCAGCAGAGGGGCGGGGAGGCCCACAGATACGCAGTATTTT. It is translated as CATSRGAGRPTDTQYF. V usage is TRBV15 and J usage is TRBJ2-3; D is possibly TRBD2 (6 bases). CDR3 length: 16 amino acids. Between the trimmed V and J ends, which lost 1 base and 2 bases, there was a span of 13 bases. Germline lookup yields CDR1 LNHNV and CDR2 YYDKDF (reference sequence).

This chain links TRBV9 with TRBJ2-2; 8 bases are shared with TRBD1. CDR1 is SGDLS, CDR2 YYNGEE, per germline. V shed 10 bases, J shed 4 bases, and the junction held 12 bases outside the gene matches. The CDR3 has 15 residues. Here the CDR3 reads CAEGPGQALTGELFF. Written as DNA, the CDR3 is TGTGCCGAGGGACCGGGACAGGCCCTCACCGGGGAGCTGTTTTTT.

The V and J genes are TRBV27 and TRBJ2-3; weak D call: TRBD1 (5 bases). V dropped 2 bases and J dropped 5 bases, with 14 bases sitting between them. Germline CDR1 and CDR2: MNHEY and SMNVEV (reference sequence). The CDR3 sequence is 15 residues long. The CDR3 bases are TGTGCCAGCAGTTTAAGGGGTGGGCCCGGAGATACGCAGTATTTT. Translation: CASSLRGGPGDTQYF.

The CDR3 region is CAWSASRRSGVNTEAFF. The CDR3 DNA is TGTGCCTGGAGTGCGAGCAGGAGGTCAGGGGTGAACACTGAAGCTTTCTTT. The V and J genes are TRBV30 and TRBJ1-1, with D possibly matching TRBD1 (6 bases). This CDR3 region has 17 residues. Per the germline V gene, CDR1 is GTSNPN and CDR2 is SVGIG (reference sequence). V shed 1 base and J shed 0 bases, with 18 bases lying between them.

This clonotype was detected ten times or more. V is TRBV27 and J is TRBJ1-5; D unclear. Trimming took off 2 bases at V and 0 bases at J, with 8 bases between the two ends. Per the germline V gene, CDR1 is MNHEY and CDR2 is SMNVEV (reference sequence). This CDR3 contains 15 residues. CDR3 residues: CASSLSSYSNQPQHF. In DNA, the CDR3 is TGTGCCAGCAGTTTAAGCAGCTATAGCAATCAGCCCCAGCATTTT.

This clonotype was counted a few times. V and J are TRBV6-1 and TRBJ2-3; possibly TRBD1 for D (6 bases). Looked up from germline, CDR1 is MNHNS and CDR2 is SASEGT. V was shortened by 6 bases and J by 4 bases, with 17 bases between the two germline ends. The length of the CDR3 is 15 residues. CDR3 nucleotide sequence: TGTGCCAGCAGAGGACAGACCACCTCCTCAGATACGCAGTATTTT. This sequence encodes CASRGQTTSSDTQYF.

This clonotype was found many times. The chain recombines TRBV3-1 with TRBJ2-7; D perhaps matches TRBD2 (6 bases). Looked up from germline, CDR1 is LGHDT and CDR2 is YNNKEL (reference sequence). CDR3 length: 15 amino acids. V was shortened by 2 bases and J by 4 bases, with 15 bases between the two germline ends. The CDR3 sequence is CASSQYSGDGYEQYF. In DNA form, the CDR3 reads TGTGCCAGCAGCCAATATAGCGGAGATGGATACGAGCAGTACTTC.

V and J are TRBV19 and TRBJ2-1; perhaps TRBD2 as D (6 bases). Deletions cut 5 bases from V and 0 bases from J, with 11 bases between. Germline V lookup: CDR1 LNHDA, CDR2 SQIVND (reference sequence). The CDR3 is made up of 15 amino acids. In DNA, the CDR3 is TGTGCCAGTAGTCTGCGGGATCACTCCTACAATGAGCAGTTCTTC. Amino acids: CASSLRDHSYNEQFF.

This clonotype was observed many times. The genes are TRBV5-1 and TRBJ2-7; TRBD2 might be the D (6 bases). Per the germline V gene, CDR1 is SGHRS and CDR2 is YFSETQ. The CDR3 has 14 amino acids. Between the trimmed V and J ends, which lost 4 bases and 3 bases, there was a span of 14 bases. The chain's CDR3 is CASSPSSVNYEQYF. CDR3 coding DNA: TGCGCCAGCAGCCCCTCTAGCGTTAACTACGAGCAGTACTTC. Combining the CDR3 with reference TRBV5-1 and TRBJ2-7 gives the whole variable domain KAGVTQTPRYLIKTRGQQVTLSCSPISGHRSVSWYQQTPGQGLQFLFEYFSETQRNKGNFPGRFSGRQFSNSRSEMNVSTLELGDSALYLCASSPSSVNYEQYFGPGTRLTVT.

This clonotype has ten or more counts. The chain couples TRBV10-3 to TRBJ2-7, with D possibly TRBD2 on 6 matching bases. Germline CDR1 and CDR2: ENHRY and SYGVKD. The CDR3 is 16 residues long. V dropped 2 bases and J dropped 2 bases, with 16 bases sitting between them. For the CDR3, the DNA is TGTGCCATCAGTGAGACCCAGGACTACTTTACCTACGAGCAGTACTTC. It specifies CAISETQDYFTYEQYF.